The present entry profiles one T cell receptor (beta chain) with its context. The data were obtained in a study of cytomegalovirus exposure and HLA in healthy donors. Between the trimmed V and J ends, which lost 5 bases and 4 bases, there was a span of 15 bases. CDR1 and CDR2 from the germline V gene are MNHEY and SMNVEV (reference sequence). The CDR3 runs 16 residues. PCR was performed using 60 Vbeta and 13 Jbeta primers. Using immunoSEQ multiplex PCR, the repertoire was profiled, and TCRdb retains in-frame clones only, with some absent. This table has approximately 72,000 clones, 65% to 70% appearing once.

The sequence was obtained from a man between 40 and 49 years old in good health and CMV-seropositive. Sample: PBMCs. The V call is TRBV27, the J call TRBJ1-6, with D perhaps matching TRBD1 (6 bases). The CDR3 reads CASSTWDISYNSPLHF. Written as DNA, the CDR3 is TGTGCCAGCAGTACCTGGGACATTAGTTATAATTCACCCCTCCACTTT.